Sequencing of this T cell receptor (beta chain) was carried out in a study of blood T cell repertoires in COVID-19. Turning to the study itself: The study drew acute and convalescent COVID-19 samples from the United States, Italy and Spain. T cells, B-cell-depleted T cells, or PBMCs provided the cDNA or gDNA that served as material.

CDR3 size: 13 residues. Germline CDR1 PRHDT, CDR2 FYEKMQ (reference sequence). V lost 5 bases to trimming and J lost 6 bases, with 13 bases between them. Authors' data handling: The assay estimated nucleated cells by amplifying reference gene primers. The table came from immunoSEQ multiplex PCR; TCRdb's copy has only in-frame clones and leaves some out. V and J calls and clone size are as listed in that table; D and trimming were resolved from the DNA. Here the sample spans 150,000 or so clones, about 80% being singletons. The chain links TRBV13 to TRBJ1-1; D may be TRBD1 (6 bases). Material: peripheral blood. The receptor's source is a woman aged 60-75 years with acute or convalescent COVID-19. In DNA form, the CDR3 reads TGTGCCAGCAGCCCCACAGGGTGGTCTGAAGCTTTCTTT. Translation: CASSPTGWSEAFF.